The 20 T cell receptor beta chains in this list originate from one sample, sequenced in a study of regulatory T cells in long-lasting Graves disease. The authors built TCR beta libraries using iRepertoire HTBI primers and Arm-PCR of CDR3 regions. TCRdb processed the multiplex PCR reads anew with MiXCR; each CDR3 protein has one entry. The sample includes hundreds of thousands of distinct CDR3 sequences, about 18% of them seen just once. Time point meaning: persistent/refractory GD, antithyroid drugs over 5 years with positive TRAb. Following extraction of RNA from PBMCs, that RNA was used to make the TCR library. The source was peripheral blood mononuclear cells (PBMCs), collected when the disease was refractory, from a patient treated with antithyroid drugs. All receptors come from a female donor with Graves disease.

The J gene is TRBJ2-6, the V gene TRBV5-1, with 10 positions matching TRBD1. CDR1 and CDR2 (germline): SGHRS, YFSETQ. With V trimmed by 2 bases and J by 0 bases, 5 bases remained unmatched. The CDR3 totals 18 residues. CDR3 nucleotides: TGCGCCAGCAGCTTCCGACAGGGGGCTGGCTCTGGGGCCAACGTCCTGACTTTC. This encodes CASSFRQGAGSGANVLTF.

The rearrangement joins TRBV5-1 to TRBJ2-2, with 7 bases that match TRBD2. The CDR3 covers 13 residues. After removal of 7 bases from V and 5 bases from J, the junction contained 5 bases not matched to a gene. Germline V CDR1 and CDR2: SGHRS, YFSETQ. The CDR3 is CASPRGDTGELFF. CDR3 nucleotide sequence: TGCGCCAGCCCCCGGGGGGATACCGGGGAGCTGTTTTTT.

This clonotype was seen at least ten times. The chain employs TRBV15 and TRBJ2-7; unclear D gene. This CDR3 has 13 amino acids. CDR1 LNHNV and CDR2 YYDKDF come from the germline V gene (reference sequence). V shed 0 bases and J shed 3 bases, with 6 bases lying between them. The CDR3 sequence is CATSRDYSYEQYF. The CDR3 DNA is TGTGCCACCAGCAGAGATTATAGCTACGAGCAGTACTTC.

The V gene is TRBV6-5, the J gene TRBJ2-2, with 8 bases fitting TRBD2. Germline lookup yields CDR1 MNHEY and CDR2 SVGAGI. This CDR3 contains 18 residues. J gave up 4 bases and V 2 bases, and 12 bases lay outside the gene matches. The CDR3 DNA is TGTGCCAGCAGTTACCCTTCGGGAAGCGGGAGATTCACCGGGGAGCTGTTTTTT. The encoded protein is CASSYPSGSGRFTGELFF.

This clonotype was counted ten times or more. This rearrangement joins TRBV19 to TRBJ2-7; TRBD1 might be the D (7 bases). CDR3 length: 13 residues. Trimming pared 5 bases from V and 2 bases from J, leaving 10 bases between. Germline V gives CDR1 LNHDA, CDR2 SQIVND (reference sequence). This chain's CDR3 is CASSAGQPYEQYF. For the CDR3, the DNA is TGTGCCAGTAGTGCGGGACAGCCCTACGAGCAGTACTTC.

This clonotype has more than one count but fewer than ten. The rearrangement uses TRBV5-1 and TRBJ1-4, with a possible D match to TRBD1 (5 bases). The germline V and J ends were trimmed by 2 bases and 7 bases, with 18 bases remaining between them. CDR1 and CDR2 from the germline V gene are SGHRS and YFSETQ. This CDR3 is built from 16 residues. The CDR3 DNA reads TGCGCCAGCAGCTTCGGCAGGGAAGTAACCTTTGAAAAACTGTTTTTT. This sequence encodes CASSFGREVTFEKLFF.

This clonotype appeared many times. The V call is TRBV28, the J call TRBJ1-6; tentatively, D is TRBD1 (5 bases). CDR3 length: 15 amino acids. Germline CDR1 reads MDHEN; CDR2 reads SYDVKM. V lost 3 bases, J lost 4 bases, and 10 bases lay in between. CDR3 loop: CASSLQGGYNSPLHF. CDR3 in DNA: TGTGCCAGCAGTTTGCAGGGCGGATATAATTCACCCCTCCACTTT.

This clonotype was recorded many times. V gene TRBV28 combines with J gene TRBJ1-3; tentative D call: TRBD1 (6 bases). The V gene's germline CDR1 is MDHEN and CDR2 SYDVKM. Trimming removed 2 bases from V and 0 bases from J, with 8 bases in between. The CDR3 length is 15 residues. CDR3 coding DNA: TGTGCCAGCAGTTTAAGGACAGTCTCTGGAAACACCATATATTTT. Translated, it gives CASSLRTVSGNTIYF.

This clonotype has more than one count but fewer than ten. This chain joins TRBV12-3 or TRBV12-4 and TRBJ2-7; TRBD2 might be the D (6 bases). Trimming pared 4 bases from V and 6 bases from J, leaving 19 bases between. This CDR3 is 15 amino acids long. CDR3 nucleotides: TGTGCCAGCAGTTCAAAAGGACTAATTGGCCTCGAGCAGTACTTC. This translates into CASSSKGLIGLEQYF.

Many counts were recorded for this clonotype. The chain carries TRBV2 and TRBJ1-4; 7 nucleotides agree with TRBD1. Germline lookup yields CDR1 SNHLY and CDR2 FYNNEI. The CDR3 runs 15 residues. The J segment lost 5 bases and the V segment lost 5 bases, leaving 8 bases of the junction unmatched. CDR3 amino acids: CASSTGTVTNEKLFF. The CDR3 bases are TGTGCCAGCAGTACCGGGACAGTGACGAATGAAAAACTGTTTTTT.

This clonotype was recorded at least ten times. V and J are TRBV20-1 and TRBJ2-2; D gene ambiguous. V dropped 2 bases and J dropped 4 bases, with 11 bases sitting between them. Germline V gene sequence: CDR1 DFQATT, CDR2 SNEGSKA (reference sequence). This CDR3 is 14 amino acids long. As DNA, the CDR3 is TGCAGTGCTAGAAGCCCAGGACGCACCGGGGAGCTGTTTTTT. Its protein is CSARSPGRTGELFF.

This clonotype was recorded at least ten times. The chain links TRBV12-3 or TRBV12-4 to TRBJ1-6; D might be TRBD1 (5 bases). This CDR3 comprises 15 residues. The ends were cut back, 1 base at V and 8 bases at J, with 12 bases in the middle. CDR3: CASSLGEGPDSPLHF. CDR3 in DNA: TGTGCCAGCAGTTTAGGTGAGGGGCCGGATTCACCCCTCCACTTT.

The chain uses TRBV7-2 and TRBJ2-1; D gene uncertain. The CDR3 consists of 13 residues. Trimming took 1 base from V and 7 from J, leaving 8 bases between them. Germline-derived CDR1 and CDR2 are SGHTA and FQGNSA. The chain's CDR3 is CASSLGFGNEQFF. The CDR3 bases are TGTGCCAGCAGCTTAGGTTTTGGGAATGAGCAGTTCTTC.

The gene calls are TRBV6-5 and TRBJ2-7; 8 bases line up with TRBD2. After removal of 0 bases from V and 4 bases from J, the junction contained 5 bases not matched to a gene. In germline, CDR1 is MNHEY, CDR2 SVGAGI. This CDR3 has 15 amino acids. In DNA form, the CDR3 reads TGTGCCAGCAGTTACTCCGGACTAGCTCAGTACGAGCAGTACTTC. Translation: CASSYSGLAQYEQYF.

Many counts were recorded for this clonotype. The rearrangement uses TRBV27 and TRBJ1-1; D is perhaps TRBD1 (5 bases). V was cut by 5 bases and J by 6 bases, with 19 bases left in between. CDR1 and CDR2 from the germline V gene are MNHEY and SMNVEV (reference sequence). This CDR3 has 15 residues. The CDR3 here is CASSPQGRIWAEAFF. The CDR3 nucleotides are TGTGCCAGCAGTCCCCAGGGACGCATCTGGGCTGAAGCTTTCTTT.

This clonotype was recorded a few times. The CDR3 nucleotides read TGTGCCTGGGGAGGGGGAAAGACCCAGTACTTC. Its translation: CAWGGGKTQYF. This chain connects TRBV30 to TRBJ2-5; either TRBD1 or TRBD2 may fit D (6 bases each). Germline V gene data show CDR1 as GTSNPN and CDR2 as SVGIG (reference sequence). This CDR3 comprises 11 residues. The V and J ends lost 5 bases and 6 bases respectively, with 10 bases between them.

Only a few counts were recorded for this clonotype. The V call is TRBV19, the J call TRBJ2-5, with TRBD2 matching over 9 bases. V gave up 3 bases and J gave up 1 base; unmatched junction bases: 6. Germline V gene sequence: CDR1 LNHDA, CDR2 SQIVND (reference sequence). The length of the CDR3 is 16 residues. CDR3 DNA: TGTGCCAGTAGTATGGGCCTGACTAGCGGCCAAGAGACCCAGTACTTC. Translating gives CASSMGLTSGQETQYF.

This clonotype was counted many times. The chain joins TRBV6-1 to TRBJ1-1; a weak D match, TRBD1 (6 bases). Between the trimmed V and J ends, which lost 5 bases and 6 bases, there was a span of 16 bases. The CDR3 is 14 amino acids. Germline V gene sequence: CDR1 MNHNS, CDR2 SASEGT. The CDR3 reads CASSNWAGAAEAFF. CDR3 bases: TGTGCCAGCAGTAATTGGGCGGGGGCCGCTGAAGCTTTCTTT.

At least ten counts were recorded for this clonotype. The chain couples TRBV6-1 to TRBJ1-5; D perhaps matches TRBD1 (6 bases). Germline V lookup: CDR1 MNHNS, CDR2 SASEGT. V was trimmed by 6 bases and J by 6 bases, leaving 15 bases between them. This CDR3 spans 14 amino acids. For the CDR3, the DNA is TGTGCCAGCAGCCCACAGGGAAAAGGTCAGCCCCAGCATTTT. Amino acid sequence: CASSPQGKGQPQHF.

The chain uses TRBV19 and TRBJ2-7; D tentatively reads TRBD1 or TRBD2 (5 bases each). Trimming took 4 bases from V and 7 from J, leaving 8 bases between them. The CDR3 contains 11 residues. Germline V gene data show CDR1 as LNHDA and CDR2 as SQIVND (reference sequence). CDR3 sequence (DNA): TGTGCCAGTAGTACGAGGGGAGAGCAGTACTTC. This translates into CASSTRGEQYF.